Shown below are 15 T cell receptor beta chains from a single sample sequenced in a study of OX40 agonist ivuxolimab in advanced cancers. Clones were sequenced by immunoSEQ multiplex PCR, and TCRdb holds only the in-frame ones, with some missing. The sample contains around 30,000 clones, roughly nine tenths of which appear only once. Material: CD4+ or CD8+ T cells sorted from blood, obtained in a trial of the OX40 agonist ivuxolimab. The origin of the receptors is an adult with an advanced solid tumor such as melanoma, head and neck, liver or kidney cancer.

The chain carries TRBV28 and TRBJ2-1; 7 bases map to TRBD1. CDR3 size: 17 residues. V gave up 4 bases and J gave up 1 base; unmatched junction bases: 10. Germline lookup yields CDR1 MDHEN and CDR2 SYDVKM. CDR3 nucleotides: TGTGCCAGCAGTTCGGGCTCCTTCAGGGGGTCCTACAATGAGCAGTTCTTC. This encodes CASSSGSFRGSYNEQFF.

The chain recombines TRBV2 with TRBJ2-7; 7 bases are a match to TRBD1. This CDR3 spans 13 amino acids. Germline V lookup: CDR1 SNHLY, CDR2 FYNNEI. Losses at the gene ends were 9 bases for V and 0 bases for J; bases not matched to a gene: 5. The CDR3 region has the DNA TGTGCCAGAAGAGGGGACAGCTCCTACGAGCAGTACTTC. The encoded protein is CARRGDSSYEQYF.

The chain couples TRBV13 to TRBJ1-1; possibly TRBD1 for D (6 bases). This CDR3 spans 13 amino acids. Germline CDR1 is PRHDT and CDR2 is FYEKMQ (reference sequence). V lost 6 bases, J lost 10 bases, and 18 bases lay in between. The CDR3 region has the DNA TGTGCCAGCAGTTATACAGGGACCCCTGGAGCTTTCTTT. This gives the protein CASSYTGTPGAFF.

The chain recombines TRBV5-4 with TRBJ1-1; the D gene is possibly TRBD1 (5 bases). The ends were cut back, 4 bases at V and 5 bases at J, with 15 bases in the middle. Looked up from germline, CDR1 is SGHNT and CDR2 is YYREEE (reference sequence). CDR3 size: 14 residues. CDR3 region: CASSMTLGGTEAFF. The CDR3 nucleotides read TGTGCCAGCAGCATGACCCTGGGGGGGACTGAAGCTTTCTTT.

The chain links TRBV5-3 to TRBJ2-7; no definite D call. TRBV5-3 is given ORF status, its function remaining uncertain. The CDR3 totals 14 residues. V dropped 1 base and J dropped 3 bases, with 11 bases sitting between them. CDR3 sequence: CARSLKGRNYEQYF. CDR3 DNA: TGTGCCAGAAGCTTGAAGGGCAGAAACTACGAGCAGTACTTC.

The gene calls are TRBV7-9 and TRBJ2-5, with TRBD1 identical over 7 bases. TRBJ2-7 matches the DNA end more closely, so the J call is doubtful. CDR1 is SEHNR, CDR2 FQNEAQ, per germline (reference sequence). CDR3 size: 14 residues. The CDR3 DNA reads TGTGCCAGCAGCTCGATGACAGGGAGCTACGAGCAGTACTTC. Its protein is CASSSMTGSYEQYF.

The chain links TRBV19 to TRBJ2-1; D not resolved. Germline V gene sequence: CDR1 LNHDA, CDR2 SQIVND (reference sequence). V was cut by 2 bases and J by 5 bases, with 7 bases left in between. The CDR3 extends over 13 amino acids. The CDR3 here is CASSILIDNEQFF. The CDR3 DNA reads TGTGCCAGTAGTATATTAATAGACAATGAGCAGTTCTTC. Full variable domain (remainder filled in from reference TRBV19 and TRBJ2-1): DGGITQSPKYLFRKEGQNVTLSCEQNLNHDAMYWYRQDPGQGLRLIYYSQIVNDFQKGDIAEGYSVSREKKESFPLTVTSAQKNPTAFYLCASSILIDNEQFFGPGTRLTVL.

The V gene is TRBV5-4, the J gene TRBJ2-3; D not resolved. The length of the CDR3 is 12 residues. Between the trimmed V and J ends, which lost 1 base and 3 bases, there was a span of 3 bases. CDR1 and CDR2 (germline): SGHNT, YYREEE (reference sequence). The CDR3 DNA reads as TGTGCCAGCAGCTTGTTGACAGATACGCAGTATTTT. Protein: CASSLLTDTQYF.

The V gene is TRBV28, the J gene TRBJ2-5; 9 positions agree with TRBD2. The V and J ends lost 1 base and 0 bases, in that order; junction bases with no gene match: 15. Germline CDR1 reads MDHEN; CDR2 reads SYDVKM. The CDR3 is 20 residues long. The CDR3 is CASSLFYLIVSGGDQETQYF. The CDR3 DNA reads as TGTGCCAGCAGTTTATTTTATCTCATCGTTAGCGGGGGCGACCAAGAGACCCAGTACTTC.

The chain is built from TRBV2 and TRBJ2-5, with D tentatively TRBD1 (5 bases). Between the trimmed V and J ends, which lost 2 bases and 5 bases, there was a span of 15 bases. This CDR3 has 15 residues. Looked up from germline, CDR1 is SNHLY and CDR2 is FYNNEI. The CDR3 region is CASSESQSSGETQYF. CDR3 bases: TGTGCCAGCAGTGAATCGCAATCCTCAGGGGAGACCCAGTACTTC.

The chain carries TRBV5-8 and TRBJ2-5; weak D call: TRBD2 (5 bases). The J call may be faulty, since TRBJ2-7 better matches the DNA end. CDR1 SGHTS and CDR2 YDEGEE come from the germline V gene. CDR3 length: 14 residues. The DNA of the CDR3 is TGTGCCAGCAGCGACGGACTTACCTCCTACGAGCAGTACTTC. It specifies CASSDGLTSYEQYF.

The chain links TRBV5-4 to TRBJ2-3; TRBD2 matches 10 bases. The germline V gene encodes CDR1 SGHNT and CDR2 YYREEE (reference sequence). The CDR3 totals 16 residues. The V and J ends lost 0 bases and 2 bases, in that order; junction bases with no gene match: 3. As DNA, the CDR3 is TGTGCCAGCAGCTTGGACGGACTAGCGGACACAGATACGCAGTATTTT. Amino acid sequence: CASSLDGLADTDTQYF. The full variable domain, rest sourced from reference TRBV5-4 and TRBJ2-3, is ETGVTQSPTHLIKTRGQQVTLRCSSQSGHNTVSWYQQALGQGPQFIFQYYREEENGRGNFPPRFSGLQFPNYSSELNVNALELDDSALYLCASSLDGLADTDTQYFGPGTRLTVL.

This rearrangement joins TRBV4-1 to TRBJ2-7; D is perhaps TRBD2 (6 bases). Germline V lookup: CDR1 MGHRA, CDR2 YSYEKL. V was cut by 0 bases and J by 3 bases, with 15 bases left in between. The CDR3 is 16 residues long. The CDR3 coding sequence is TGCGCCAGCAGCCAAGAAAAGGGCTTGGGGGGCTACGAGCAGTACTTC. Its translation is CASSQEKGLGGYEQYF.

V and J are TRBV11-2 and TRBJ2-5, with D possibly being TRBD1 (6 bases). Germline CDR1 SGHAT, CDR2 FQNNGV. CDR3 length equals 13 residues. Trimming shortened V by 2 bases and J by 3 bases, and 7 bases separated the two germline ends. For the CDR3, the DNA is TGTGCCAGCAGCTTACGGACAGAAGAGACCCAGTACTTC. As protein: CASSLRTEETQYF.

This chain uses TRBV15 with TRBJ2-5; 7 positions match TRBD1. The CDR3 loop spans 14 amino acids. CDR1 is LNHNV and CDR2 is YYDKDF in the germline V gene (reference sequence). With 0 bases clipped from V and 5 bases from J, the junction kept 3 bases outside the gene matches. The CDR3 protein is CATSREGTEETQYF. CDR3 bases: TGTGCCACCAGCAGAGAGGGGACAGAGGAGACCCAGTACTTC.